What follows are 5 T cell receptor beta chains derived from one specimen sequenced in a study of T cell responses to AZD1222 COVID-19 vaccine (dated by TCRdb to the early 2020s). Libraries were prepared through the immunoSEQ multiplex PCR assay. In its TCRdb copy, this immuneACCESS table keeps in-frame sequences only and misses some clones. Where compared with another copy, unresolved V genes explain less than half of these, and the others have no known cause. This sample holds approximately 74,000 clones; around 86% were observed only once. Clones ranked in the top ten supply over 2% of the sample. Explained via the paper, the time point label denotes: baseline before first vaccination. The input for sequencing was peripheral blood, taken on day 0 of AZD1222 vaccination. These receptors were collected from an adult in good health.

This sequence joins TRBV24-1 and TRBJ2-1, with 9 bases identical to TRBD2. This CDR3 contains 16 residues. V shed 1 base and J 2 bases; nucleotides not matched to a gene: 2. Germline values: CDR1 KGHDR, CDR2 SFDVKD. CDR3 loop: CATSDFSGSPYNEQFF. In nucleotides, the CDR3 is TGTGCCACCAGTGATTTTAGCGGGAGCCCCTACAATGAGCAGTTCTTC.

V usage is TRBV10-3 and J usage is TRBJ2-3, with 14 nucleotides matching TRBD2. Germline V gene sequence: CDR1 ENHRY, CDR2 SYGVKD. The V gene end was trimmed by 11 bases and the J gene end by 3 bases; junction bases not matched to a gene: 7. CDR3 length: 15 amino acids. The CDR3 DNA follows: TGTGCCTTGCGACTAGCGGGAGGGCCTACAGATACGCAGTATTTT. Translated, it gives CALRLAGGPTDTQYF.

The CDR3 DNA is TGTGCCAGCAGCTTGGGGCAGGCTTTCTATGGCTACACCTTC. Protein product: CASSLGQAFYGYTF. The genes are TRBV5-4 and TRBJ1-2; D ambiguous. Trimming removed 0 bases from V and 4 bases from J, with 10 bases in between. The germline CDR1 and CDR2 sequences are SGHNT and YYREEE (reference sequence). The CDR3 totals 14 residues. Full variable domain (rest looked up from reference TRBV5-4 and TRBJ1-2): ETGVTQSPTHLIKTRGQQVTLRCSSQSGHNTVSWYQQALGQGPQFIFQYYREEENGRGNFPPRFSGLQFPNYSSELNVNALELDDSALYLCASSLGQAFYGYTFGSGTRLTVV.

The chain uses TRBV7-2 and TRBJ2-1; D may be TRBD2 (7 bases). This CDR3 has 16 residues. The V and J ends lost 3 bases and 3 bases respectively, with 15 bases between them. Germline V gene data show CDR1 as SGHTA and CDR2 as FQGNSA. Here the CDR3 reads CASSFSGGRFYNEQFF. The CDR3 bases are TGTGCCAGCAGCTTTTCCGGGGGGCGCTTCTACAATGAGCAGTTCTTC.

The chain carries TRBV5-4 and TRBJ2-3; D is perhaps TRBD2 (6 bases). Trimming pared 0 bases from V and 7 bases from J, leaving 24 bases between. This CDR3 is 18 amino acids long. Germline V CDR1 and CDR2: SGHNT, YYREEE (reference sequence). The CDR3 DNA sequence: TGTGCCAGCAGCTTGGAGCGGGCTAGTTTCGGGTCACAGAATACGCAGTATTTT. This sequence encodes CASSLERASFGSQNTQYF.